This TCR beta chain was identified during a study of PD-L1 blockade in urothelial cancer. Study context: Blood samples contained a median 141,255 T cells.

The CDR3 is 13 amino acids. Looked up from germline, CDR1 is LNHDA and CDR2 is SQIVND (reference sequence). The ends were cut back, 10 bases at V and 8 bases at J, with 20 bases in the middle. Only in-frame clones appear in the TCRdb table, and some are missing; sequencing was by immunoSEQ multiplex PCR. The repertoire holds 35,000 to 40,000 clones, with over 75% as singletons. The chain carries TRBV19 and TRBJ1-2; maybe TRBD1 (5 bases). The clonotype was recovered from an older man with urothelial cancer. Sequenced here: PBMCs, sampled around atezolizumab (anti-PD-L1) treatment. CDR3 DNA sequence: TGTGCCACCCGACCTGGAGGGGCAGGAGGCTACACCTTC. Translated: CATRPGGAGGYTF.